This entry describes one T cell receptor (beta chain). Its antigen is not known. Looked up from germline, CDR1 is SGHTA and CDR2 is FQGNSA. V was trimmed by 2 bases and J by 1 base, leaving 5 bases between them. The CDR3 consists of 14 residues. Every donor was a Caucasian adult from Nashville, Tennessee. This specimen belongs to a study of shared clonotypes between healthy human individuals. About the research overall: The study used three CD4 naive, three CD4 memory, two CD8 naive and one CD8 memory plate per donor. Study-level points and caveats: A few donors had about 5.1% of their naive CD4 clonotypes in common. As a rule, naive subsets had a larger estimated richness than memory subsets.

Generated by immunoSEQ multiplex PCR, the TCRdb table keeps only in-frame clones and is missing some. The table lists 1.4 million to 1.5 million clones, approximately 97% of them singletons. The clonotype was recovered from a man younger than 40 in good health. The chain carries TRBV7-2 and TRBJ2-2; D gene ambiguous. Sequencing input: naive CD4+ T cells sorted from blood. Indicated subset: CD45RA+ positively selected. The CDR3 sequence is CASSLHWNTGELFF. As DNA, the CDR3 is TGTGCCAGCAGCTTACATTGGAACACCGGGGAGCTGTTTTTT. The full variable domain, with the rest looked up from reference TRBV7-2 and TRBJ2-2, is GAGVSQSPSNKVTEKGKDVELRCDPISGHTALYWYRQSLGQGLEFLIYFQGNSAPDKSGLPSDRFSAERTGGSVSTLTIQRTQQEDSAVYLCASSLHWNTGELFFGEGSRLTVL.